This T cell receptor (beta chain) came from a study of blood T cell repertoires in COVID-19. The method was immunoSEQ multiplex PCR; TCRdb's version includes in-frame clones alone and lacks a portion of them. Of 150,000 or so clones in the sample, about nine tenths were seen once. The CDR3 loop spans 13 amino acids. From germline, CDR1 is SQVTM and CDR2 ANQGSEA. This chain uses TRBV29-1 with TRBJ1-4; 7 nucleotides align to TRBD1. The sequencing sample was made of peripheral blood. This clonotype was obtained from a woman aged 70-85 years with COVID-19, enrolled during active disease. The DNA of the CDR3 is TGCACCGTGGGGGACAGCTCTAATGAAAAACTGTTTTTT. Protein sequence: CTVGDSSNEKLFF.